The 26 T cell receptor beta chains in this list originate from one sample, sequenced in a study of blood T cell repertoires in COVID-19. Sequencing used immunoSEQ multiplex PCR; TCRdb keeps in-frame clones, though not all of them. The sample holds about 160,000 clones, about 85% seen once. Sequencing input: PBMCs or T cells enriched from blood (not recorded which). The receptors shown here come from a woman aged 40-49 years who had been exposed to COVID-19.

The V and J genes are TRBV18 and TRBJ1-1; D unresolved. V lost 0 bases and J lost 6, with 14 bases in between. Germline CDR1 is KGHSH and CDR2 is LQKENI. CDR3 length: 15 amino acids. The CDR3 nucleotides read TGTGCCAGCTCACCACCGGGCTCTGGCCTCTCTGAAGCTTTCTTT. Its protein product is CASSPPGSGLSEAFF. Using reference TRBV18 and TRBJ1-1 for the parts outside the CDR3, the full variable domain is NAGVMQNPRHLVRRRGQEARLRCSPMKGHSHVYWYRQLPEEGLKFMVYLQKENIIDESGMPKERFSAEFPKEGPSILRIQQVVRGDSAAYFCASSPPGSGLSEAFFGQGTRLTVV.

The V and J genes are TRBV7-2 and TRBJ1-2; 8 bases are a match to TRBD1. Losses at the gene ends were 5 bases for V and 7 bases for J; bases not matched to a gene: 9. Per the germline V gene, CDR1 is SGHTA and CDR2 is FQGNSA. The CDR3 runs 14 residues. The CDR3 nucleotides are TGTGCCAGCAGCCTTGGACAGGGAATTCGTGGCTACACCTTC. This translates into CASSLGQGIRGYTF.

In its sample, this clone was seen a few times. The V call is TRBV21-1, the J call TRBJ1-2; TRBD1, the table's D call, was not compared with the DNA. TRBV21-1 is an annotated pseudogene. The CDR3 runs to 8 residues. CDR3 loop: CTRYGYTF. The CDR3, as DNA: TGTACACGCTATGGCTACACCTTC.

The chain employs TRBV4-1 and TRBJ2-1, with unresolved D. Germline V gene sequence: CDR1 MGHRA, CDR2 YSYEKL. The V gene lost 2 bases and the J gene lost 6 bases, with 2 bases spanning the gap. This CDR3 has 11 amino acids. CDR3: CASSQRNEQFF. CDR3 DNA sequence: TGCGCCAGCAGCCAACGCAATGAGCAGTTCTTC.

The chain combines TRBV28 with TRBJ1-2; D is unclear. This CDR3 contains 14 residues. Germline V gene sequence: CDR1 MDHEN, CDR2 SYDVKM. Trimming removed 11 bases from V and 4 bases from J, with 20 bases in between. CDR3 DNA: TGTGCCTCAGGTAGTTTGGAAGTTCTCTATGGCTACACCTTC. Its translation: CASGSLEVLYGYTF.

The chain has TRBV6-5 and TRBJ1-2; D might be TRBD1 (5 bases). There are 13 residues in the CDR3. CDR1 is MNHEY and CDR2 is SVGAGI in the germline V gene. The V and J ends lost 6 bases and 1 base respectively, with 9 bases between them. The CDR3 nucleotides are TGTGCCAGCAGGGACACTATTAACTATGGCTACACCTTC. Its protein product is CASRDTINYGYTF.

J is TRBJ2-5 and V is TRBV12-5, with D unresolved. This CDR3 contains 11 residues. Germline V gives CDR1 LGHNT, CDR2 FRNRAP. The V end lost 5 bases, the J end lost 7 bases, and 8 bases lay between the germline ends. This chain's CDR3 is CASGPGATQYF. The CDR3 DNA sequence: TGTGCTAGTGGTCCCGGTGCGACCCAGTACTTC.

This rearrangement joins TRBV6-5 to TRBJ2-7; 11 bases are shared with TRBD1. CDR3 length equals 14 residues. Germline V CDR1 and CDR2: MNHEY, SVGAGI. Trimming took 6 bases from V and 7 from J; bases not matched to a gene: 8. The CDR3 region is CASRPDRGPGEQYF. The CDR3 bases are TGTGCCAGCAGGCCGGACAGGGGGCCGGGGGAGCAGTACTTC.

The chain has TRBV7-9 and TRBJ2-7; possible D gene TRBD2, 5 bases. The CDR3 covers 12 residues. Germline values: CDR1 SEHNR, CDR2 FQNEAQ (reference sequence). The germline V and J ends were trimmed by 3 bases and 7 bases, with 10 bases remaining between them. This chain's CDR3 is CASSFLAREQYF. CDR3 sequence (DNA): TGTGCCAGCAGCTTTCTAGCCCGTGAGCAGTACTTC.

This sequence joins TRBV11-1 and TRBJ2-7; 8 positions match TRBD2. The CDR3 has 16 residues. The germline CDR1 and CDR2 sequences are SGHAT and FQDESV (reference sequence). V was clipped by 2 bases and J by 3 bases; unmatched bases: 9. The CDR3 reads CASSLSPGGGIYEQYF. CDR3 nucleotide sequence: TGTGCCAGCAGCTTATCCCCCGGCGGGGGGATCTACGAGCAGTACTTC.

The CDR3 here is CASSLVSTGGRRYEQYF. The CDR3, as DNA: TGTGCCAGCAGCTTAGTATCGACGGGGGGGCGAAGATACGAGCAGTACTTC. The chain carries TRBV7-6 and TRBJ2-7; 8 bases agree with TRBD2. Germline V gene data show CDR1 as SGHVS and CDR2 as FNYEAQ. The V gene end was trimmed by 1 base and the J gene end by 4 bases; junction bases not matched to a gene: 12. The CDR3 is 17 amino acids.

V is TRBV6-5 and J is TRBJ2-3; a weak D match, TRBD2 (5 bases). The V end was cut by 5 bases, the J end by 8 bases, with 14 bases between. Germline CDR1 MNHEY, CDR2 SVGAGI. The CDR3 is 13 amino acids. CDR3 DNA sequence: TGTGCCAGCAGTCCTCTCCGGACTGGTACGCAGTATTTT. Amino acid sequence: CASSPLRTGTQYF.

The chain has TRBV19 and TRBJ1-5; D remains unclear. Germline V CDR1 and CDR2: LNHDA, SQIVND (reference sequence). The V and J ends lost 1 base and 5 bases respectively, with 6 bases between them. The CDR3 is 13 residues long. CDR3 DNA sequence: TGTGCCAGTAGTATAGCCCCAGATCAGCCCCAGCATTTT. Protein sequence: CASSIAPDQPQHF.

The chain has TRBV29-1 and TRBJ1-2, with TRBD1 matching over 7 bases. The CDR3 has 14 amino acids. V shed 7 bases and J 1 base; nucleotides not matched to a gene: 9. Germline assignment: CDR1 SQVTM and CDR2 ANQGSEA. CDR3 residues: CSARQGPGNYGYTF. Written as DNA, the CDR3 is TGCAGCGCACGACAGGGCCCGGGTAACTATGGCTACACCTTC.

This clone was seen once. This chain uses TRBV4-1 with TRBJ1-4; D is possibly TRBD1 (6 bases). The CDR3 has 16 amino acids. Trimming cost V 0 bases and J 1 base, with 9 bases left between them. Per germline, CDR1 MGHRA and CDR2 YSYEKL. CDR3 protein: CASSQDGGQTNEKLFF. In DNA, the CDR3 is TGCGCCAGCAGCCAAGATGGGGGACAAACTAATGAAAAACTGTTTTTT.

The V call is TRBV7-8, the J call TRBJ1-1; TRBD1 matches at 10 bases. This CDR3 is built from 15 residues. The junction had 9 bases not matched to a gene; V was cut back by 5 bases and J by 6 bases. Per the germline V gene, CDR1 is SGHVS and CDR2 is FQNEAQ. The CDR3 loop reads CASSRQGAKVAEAFF. The CDR3, as DNA: TGTGCCAGCAGCCGACAGGGGGCCAAGGTCGCTGAAGCTTTCTTT.

J is TRBJ2-3 and V is TRBV27; 10 nucleotides align to TRBD1. The V gene's germline CDR1 is MNHEY and CDR2 SMNVEV (reference sequence). This CDR3 comprises 16 residues. J lost 6 bases, V lost 5 bases, and 11 bases had no gene match. The CDR3 DNA is TGTGCCAGCAGTCAGGGACAGGGGACTTTTGTGGATACGCAGTATTTT. It specifies CASSQGQGTFVDTQYF.

This clone came up once. The CDR3 spells CASSFVGGDSPLHF. DNA of the CDR3: TGTGCCAGCAGCTTTGTAGGGGGCGACTCACCCCTCCACTTT. The chain joins TRBV11-2 to TRBJ1-6; 7 nucleotides line up with TRBD1. This CDR3 is 14 amino acids long. With V trimmed by 3 bases and J by 10 bases, 6 bases remained unmatched. CDR1 is SGHAT, CDR2 FQNNGV, per germline.

The chain recombines TRBV7-8 with TRBJ1-4; 7 bases fit TRBD1. Germline assignment: CDR1 SGHVS and CDR2 FQNEAQ. The CDR3 extends over 18 amino acids. With 1 base clipped from V and 0 bases from J, the junction kept 8 bases outside the gene matches. DNA of the CDR3: TGTGCCAGCAGCTTAGTAATTTCTACAGGGGCAACTAATGAAAAACTGTTTTTT. Translation: CASSLVISTGATNEKLFF.

CDR3 amino acids: CAISEYLAGGLAGNTEQFF. The CDR3 region has the DNA TGTGCCATCAGTGAGTACCTAGCGGGGGGACTAGCGGGAAATACTGAGCAGTTCTTC. The chain uses TRBV10-3 and TRBJ2-1, with 13 nucleotides matching TRBD2. Germline loops: CDR1 ENHRY, CDR2 SYGVKD. The CDR3 covers 19 residues. V shed 1 base and J 9 bases; nucleotides not matched to a gene: 15.

The V call is TRBV18, the J call TRBJ1-2; perhaps TRBD1 as D (6 bases). Germline V gene data show CDR1 as KGHSH and CDR2 as LQKENI. With 3 bases removed from V and 8 bases from J, the gap between germline ends came to 19 bases. The CDR3 extends over 15 amino acids. The CDR3: CASSPYPDGTGGYTF. The DNA for the CDR3 is TGTGCCAGCTCACCCTACCCGGACGGAACAGGGGGCTACACCTTC.

The gene calls are TRBV5-6 and TRBJ2-4; 13 nucleotides agree with TRBD2. Per the germline V gene, CDR1 is SGHDT and CDR2 is YYEEEE. V shed 3 bases, J shed 5 bases, and the junction held 5 bases outside the gene matches. This CDR3 has 16 residues. In DNA, the CDR3 is TGTGCCAGCAGCTCGAGGACTAGCGGGGGTCAAAACATTCAGTACTTC. Protein: CASSSRTSGGQNIQYF. The full variable domain, completed using reference TRBV5-6 and TRBJ2-4, is DAGVTQSPTHLIKTRGQQVTLRCSPKSGHDTVSWYQQALGQGPQFIFQYYEEEERQRGNFPDRFSGHQFPNYSSELNVNALLLGDSALYLCASSSRTSGGQNIQYFGAGTRLSVL.

This clone was picked up a small number of times. V is TRBV7-7 and J is TRBJ2-3, with 10 bases identical to TRBD2. CDR1 and CDR2 from the germline V gene are SSHAT and FNYEAQ (reference sequence). The CDR3 is 15 residues long. J lost 0 bases, V lost 5 bases, and 2 bases had no gene match. The CDR3: CASSPSGSSTDTQYF. CDR3 DNA: TGTGCCAGCAGCCCTAGCGGGAGTAGCACAGATACGCAGTATTTT.

This chain joins TRBV27 and TRBJ1-1; 8 bases line up with TRBD1. The CDR3 length is 16 residues. V shed 6 bases, J shed 4 bases, and the junction held 13 bases outside the gene matches. The germline gives CDR1 MNHEY, CDR2 SMNVEV (reference sequence). The CDR3 DNA follows: TGTGCCAGCAGGAGGCTTCTCAGGGGGCAAACCACTGAAGCTTTCTTT. The encoded protein is CASRRLLRGQTTEAFF.

The rearrangement links TRBV5-1 to TRBJ1-4; D not certain. Trimming took off 0 bases at V and 8 bases at J, with 8 bases between the two ends. The CDR3 spans 13 residues. Germline-derived CDR1 and CDR2 are SGHRS and YFSETQ. CDR3: CASSLEEVEKLFF. CDR3 sequence (DNA): TGCGCCAGCAGCTTGGAGGAGGTGGAAAAACTGTTTTTT.

The chain recombines TRBV29-1 with TRBJ2-7; maybe TRBD1 (7 bases). The CDR3 loop spans 13 amino acids. V lost 2 bases, J lost 9 bases, and 17 bases lay in between. The germline CDR1 and CDR2 sequences are SQVTM and ANQGSEA. CDR3 DNA sequence: TGCAGCGTTGAACGCGCGGGCCAGGGGGGGCAGTACTTC. Translation: CSVERAGQGGQYF.